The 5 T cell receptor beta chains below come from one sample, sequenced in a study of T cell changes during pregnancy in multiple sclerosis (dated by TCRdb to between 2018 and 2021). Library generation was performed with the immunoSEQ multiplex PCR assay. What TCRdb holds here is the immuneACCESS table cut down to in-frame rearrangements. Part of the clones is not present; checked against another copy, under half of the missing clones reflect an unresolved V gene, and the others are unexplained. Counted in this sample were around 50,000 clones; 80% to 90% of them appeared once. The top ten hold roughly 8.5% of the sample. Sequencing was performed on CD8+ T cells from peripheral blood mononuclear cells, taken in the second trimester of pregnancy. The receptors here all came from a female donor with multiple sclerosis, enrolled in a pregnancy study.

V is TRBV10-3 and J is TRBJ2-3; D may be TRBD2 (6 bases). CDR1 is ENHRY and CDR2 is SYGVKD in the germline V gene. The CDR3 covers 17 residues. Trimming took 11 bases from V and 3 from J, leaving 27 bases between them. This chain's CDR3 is CAARLDLGEALTDTQYF. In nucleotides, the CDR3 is TGTGCCGCCCGATTGGACCTCGGGGAGGCCCTAACAGATACGCAGTATTTT.

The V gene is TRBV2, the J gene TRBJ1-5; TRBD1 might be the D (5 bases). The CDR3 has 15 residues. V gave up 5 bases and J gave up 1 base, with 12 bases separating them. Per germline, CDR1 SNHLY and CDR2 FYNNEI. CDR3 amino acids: CASSLMPGSNQPQHF. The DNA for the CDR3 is TGTGCCAGCAGTCTAATGCCAGGGAGCAATCAGCCCCAGCATTTT.

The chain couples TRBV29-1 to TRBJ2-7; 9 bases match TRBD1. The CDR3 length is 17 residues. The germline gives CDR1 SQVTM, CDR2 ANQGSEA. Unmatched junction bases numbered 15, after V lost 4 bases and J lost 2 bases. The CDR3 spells CSVGGTWDRVNPYEQYF. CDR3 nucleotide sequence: TGCAGCGTTGGGGGCACATGGGACAGGGTTAATCCCTACGAGCAGTACTTC.

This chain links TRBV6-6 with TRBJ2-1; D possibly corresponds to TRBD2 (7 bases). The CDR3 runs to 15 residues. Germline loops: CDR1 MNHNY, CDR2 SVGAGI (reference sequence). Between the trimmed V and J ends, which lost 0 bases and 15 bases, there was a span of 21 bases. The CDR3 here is CASSYSGGGGGLLFF. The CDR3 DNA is TGTGCCAGCAGTTACTCGGGGGGGGGAGGGGGTTTGCTGTTCTTC.

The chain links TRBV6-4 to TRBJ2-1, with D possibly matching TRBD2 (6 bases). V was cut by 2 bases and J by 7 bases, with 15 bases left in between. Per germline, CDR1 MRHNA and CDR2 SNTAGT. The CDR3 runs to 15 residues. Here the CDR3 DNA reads TGTGCCAGCAGTGACCGGATGGGAGGCTCAAATGAGCAGTTCTTC. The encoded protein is CASSDRMGGSNEQFF.